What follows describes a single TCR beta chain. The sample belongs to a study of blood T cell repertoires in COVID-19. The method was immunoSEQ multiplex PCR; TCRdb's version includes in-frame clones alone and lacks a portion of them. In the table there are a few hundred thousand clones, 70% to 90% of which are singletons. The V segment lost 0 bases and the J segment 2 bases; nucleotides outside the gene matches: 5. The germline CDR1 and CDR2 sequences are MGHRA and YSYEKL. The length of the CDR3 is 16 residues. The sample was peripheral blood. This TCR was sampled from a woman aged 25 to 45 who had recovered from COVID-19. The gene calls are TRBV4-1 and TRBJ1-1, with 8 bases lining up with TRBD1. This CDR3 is CASSQDAGGLNTEAFF. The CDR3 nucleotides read TGCGCCAGCAGCCAAGATGCAGGGGGCTTAAACACTGAAGCTTTCTTT.